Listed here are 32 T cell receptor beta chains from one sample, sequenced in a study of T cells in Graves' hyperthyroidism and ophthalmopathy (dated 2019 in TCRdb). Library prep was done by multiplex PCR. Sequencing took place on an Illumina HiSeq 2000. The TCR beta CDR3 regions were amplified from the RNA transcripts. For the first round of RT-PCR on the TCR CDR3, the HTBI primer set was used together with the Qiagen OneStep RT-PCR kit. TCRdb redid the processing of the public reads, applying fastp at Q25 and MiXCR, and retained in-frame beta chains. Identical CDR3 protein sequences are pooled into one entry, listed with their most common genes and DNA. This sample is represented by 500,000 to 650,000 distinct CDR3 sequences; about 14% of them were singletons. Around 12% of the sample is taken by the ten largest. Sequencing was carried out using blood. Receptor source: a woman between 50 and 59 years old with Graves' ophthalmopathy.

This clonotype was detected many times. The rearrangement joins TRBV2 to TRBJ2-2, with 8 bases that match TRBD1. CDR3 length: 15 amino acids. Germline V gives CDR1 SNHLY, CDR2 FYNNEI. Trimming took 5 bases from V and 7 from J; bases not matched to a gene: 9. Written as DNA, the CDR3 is TGTGCCAGCAGTACAGGACAGGGTTGGGGCGGGGAGCTGTTTTTT. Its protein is CASSTGQGWGGELFF.

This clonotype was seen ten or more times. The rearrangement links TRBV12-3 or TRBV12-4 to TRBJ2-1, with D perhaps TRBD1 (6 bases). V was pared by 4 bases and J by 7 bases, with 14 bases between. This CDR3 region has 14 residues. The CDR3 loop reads CASSSDSIGNEQFF. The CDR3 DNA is TGTGCCAGCAGTTCGGACAGCATAGGGAATGAGCAGTTCTTC.

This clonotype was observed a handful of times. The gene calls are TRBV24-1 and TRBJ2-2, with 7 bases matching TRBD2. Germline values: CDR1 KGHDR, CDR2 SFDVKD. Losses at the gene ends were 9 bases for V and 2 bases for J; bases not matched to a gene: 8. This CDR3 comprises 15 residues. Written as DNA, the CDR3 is TGTGCCACCGGACTAGTGGGGCTTAACACCGGGGAGCTGTTTTTT. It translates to CATGLVGLNTGELFF.

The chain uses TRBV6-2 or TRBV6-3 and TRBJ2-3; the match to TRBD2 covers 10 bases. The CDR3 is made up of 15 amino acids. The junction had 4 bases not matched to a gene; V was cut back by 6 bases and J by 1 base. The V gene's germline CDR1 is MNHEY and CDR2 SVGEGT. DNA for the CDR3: TGTGCCAGCAGACCTAGCGGGGGCGGCACAGATACGCAGTATTTT. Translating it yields CASRPSGGGTDTQYF.

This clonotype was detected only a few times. The CDR3 nucleotides are TGTGCCACCAGCAGAGATCTGGTAGAGGATACTGAAGCTTTCTTT. Translation gives CATSRDLVEDTEAFF. This chain connects TRBV15 to TRBJ1-1, with D uncertain. Germline V CDR1 and CDR2: LNHNV, YYDKDF (reference sequence). V dropped 0 bases and J dropped 5 bases, with 13 bases sitting between them. CDR3 length: 15 amino acids. The complete variable domain, with remaining parts taken from reference TRBV15 and TRBJ1-1, reads DAMVIQNPRYQVTQFGKPVTLSCSQTLNHNVMYWYQQKSSQAPKLLFHYYDKDFNNEADTPDNFQSRRPNTSFCFLDIRSPGLGDTAMYLCATSRDLVEDTEAFFGQGTRLTVV.

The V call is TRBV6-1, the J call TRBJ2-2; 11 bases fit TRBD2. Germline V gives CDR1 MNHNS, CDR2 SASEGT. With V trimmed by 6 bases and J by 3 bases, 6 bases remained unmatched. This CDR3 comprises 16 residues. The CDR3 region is CASSRRLAGHTGELFF. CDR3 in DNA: TGTGCCAGCAGCCGACGACTAGCGGGACACACCGGGGAGCTGTTTTTT.

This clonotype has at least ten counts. The chain's CDR3 is CSARPHHYEQYF. CDR3 DNA sequence: TGCAGTGCTAGGCCCCACCACTACGAGCAGTACTTC. The chain links TRBV20-1 to TRBJ2-7; no clear D. V lost 3 bases and J 3 bases, leaving 9 bases between the germline ends. The CDR3 runs 12 residues. Germline values: CDR1 DFQATT, CDR2 SNEGSKA (reference sequence).

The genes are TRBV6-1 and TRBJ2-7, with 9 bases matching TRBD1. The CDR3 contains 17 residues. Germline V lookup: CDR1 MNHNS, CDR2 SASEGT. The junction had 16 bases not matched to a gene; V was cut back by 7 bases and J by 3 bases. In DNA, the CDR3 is TGTGCCAGCACTCCGGGACAGGGACTTGGGCTTAGCTACGAGCAGTACTTC. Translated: CASTPGQGLGLSYEQYF.

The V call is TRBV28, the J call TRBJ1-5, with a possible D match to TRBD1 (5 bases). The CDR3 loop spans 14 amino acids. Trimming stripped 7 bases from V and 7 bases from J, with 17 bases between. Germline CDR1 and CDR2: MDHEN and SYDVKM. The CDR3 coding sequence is TGTGCCAGCACCTTTGCAGGGTCTCGCCAGCCCCAGCATTTT. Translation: CASTFAGSRQPQHF.

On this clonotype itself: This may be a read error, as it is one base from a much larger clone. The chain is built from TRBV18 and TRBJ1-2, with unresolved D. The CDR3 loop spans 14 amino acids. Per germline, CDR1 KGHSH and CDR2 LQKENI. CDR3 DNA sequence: TGTGCCAGCTCACTTGGCAGAGCTAACCATGGCTACACCTTC. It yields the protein CASSLGRANHGYTF.

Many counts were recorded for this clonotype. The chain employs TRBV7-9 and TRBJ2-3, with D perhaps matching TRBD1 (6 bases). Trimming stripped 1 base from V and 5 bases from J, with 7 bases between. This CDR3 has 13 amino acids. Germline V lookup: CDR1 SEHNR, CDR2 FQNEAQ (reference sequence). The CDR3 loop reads CASSLGGQDTQYF. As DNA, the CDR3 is TGTGCCAGCAGCTTAGGGGGGCAAGATACGCAGTATTTT. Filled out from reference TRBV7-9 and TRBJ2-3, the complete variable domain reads DTGVSQNPRHKITKRGQNVTFRCDPISEHNRLYWYRQTLGQGPEFLTYFQNEAQLEKSRLLSDRFSAERPKGSFSTLEIQRTEQGDSAMYLCASSLGGQDTQYFGPGTRLTVL.

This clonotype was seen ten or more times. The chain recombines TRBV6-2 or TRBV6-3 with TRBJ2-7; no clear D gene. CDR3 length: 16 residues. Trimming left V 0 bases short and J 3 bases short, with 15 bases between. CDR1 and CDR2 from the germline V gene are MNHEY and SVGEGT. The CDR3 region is CASSYSSRPPGYEQYF. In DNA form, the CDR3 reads TGTGCCAGCAGTTACTCCTCTCGGCCACCAGGCTACGAGCAGTACTTC.

CDR3 bases: TGTGCCAGCAGTGAAACTCAGACCTATAGCAATCAGCCCCAGCATTTT. Its protein product is CASSETQTYSNQPQHF. The chain couples TRBV6-1 to TRBJ1-5; D not certain. The CDR3 is 16 amino acids. V lost 2 bases and J 0 bases, leaving 11 bases between the germline ends. Germline-derived CDR1 and CDR2 are MNHNS and SASEGT.

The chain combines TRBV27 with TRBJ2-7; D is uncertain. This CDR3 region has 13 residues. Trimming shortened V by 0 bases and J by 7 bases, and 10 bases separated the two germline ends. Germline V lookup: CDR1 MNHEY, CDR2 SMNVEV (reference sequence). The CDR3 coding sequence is TGTGCCAGCAGTTTATCGAGGAGCCGAGAGCAGTACTTC. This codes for CASSLSRSREQYF.

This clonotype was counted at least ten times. The CDR3 spells CSARGQVPGLEGPHEQFF. The CDR3, as DNA: TGCAGTGCTAGGGGACAGGTCCCGGGACTAGAAGGGCCCCATGAGCAGTTCTTC. The chain employs TRBV20-1 and TRBJ2-1, with D possibly being TRBD1 or TRBD2 (8 bases each). V was pared by 3 bases and J by 8 bases, with 29 bases between. Germline CDR1 DFQATT, CDR2 SNEGSKA (reference sequence). CDR3 length equals 18 residues.

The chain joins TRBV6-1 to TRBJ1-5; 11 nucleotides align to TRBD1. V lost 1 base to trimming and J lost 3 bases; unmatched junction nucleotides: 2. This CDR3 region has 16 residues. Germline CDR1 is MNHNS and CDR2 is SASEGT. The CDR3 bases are TGTGCCAGCAGTGAAGGGACAGGGGGCAACAATCAGCCCCAGCATTTT. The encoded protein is CASSEGTGGNNQPQHF.

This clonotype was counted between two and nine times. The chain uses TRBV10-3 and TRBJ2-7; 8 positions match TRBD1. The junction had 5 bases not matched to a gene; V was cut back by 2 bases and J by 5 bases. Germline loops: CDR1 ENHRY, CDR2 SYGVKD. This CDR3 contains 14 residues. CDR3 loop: CAISEPGQADEQYF. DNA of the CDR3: TGTGCCATCAGTGAGCCGGGACAGGCGGACGAGCAGTACTTC.

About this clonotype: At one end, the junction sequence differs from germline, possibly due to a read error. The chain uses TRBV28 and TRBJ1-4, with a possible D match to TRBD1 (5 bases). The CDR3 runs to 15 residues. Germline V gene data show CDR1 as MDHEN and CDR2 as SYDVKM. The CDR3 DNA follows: TGTGCCAGCGCCATTACAGGAAGGGGATATGAAGAACTGTTTTTT. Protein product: CASAITGRGYEELFF.

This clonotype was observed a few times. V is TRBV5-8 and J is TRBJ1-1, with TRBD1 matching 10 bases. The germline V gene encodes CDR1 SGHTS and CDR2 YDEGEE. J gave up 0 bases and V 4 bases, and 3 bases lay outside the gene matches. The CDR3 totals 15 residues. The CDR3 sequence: CASSRDRGMNTEAFF. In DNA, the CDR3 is TGTGCCAGCAGCAGGGACAGGGGAATGAACACTGAAGCTTTCTTT.

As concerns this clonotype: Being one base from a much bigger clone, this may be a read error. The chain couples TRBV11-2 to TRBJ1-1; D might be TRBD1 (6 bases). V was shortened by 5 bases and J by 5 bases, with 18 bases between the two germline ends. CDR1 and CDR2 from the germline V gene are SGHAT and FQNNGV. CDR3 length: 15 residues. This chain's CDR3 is CASSLNRVKVTEAFF. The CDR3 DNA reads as TGTGCCAGCAGCCTGAACAGGGTAAAAGTTACTGAAGCTTTCTTT.

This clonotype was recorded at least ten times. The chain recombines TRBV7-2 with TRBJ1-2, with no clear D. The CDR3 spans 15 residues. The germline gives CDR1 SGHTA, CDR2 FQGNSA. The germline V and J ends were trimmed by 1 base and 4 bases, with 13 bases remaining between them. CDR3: CASSLDAGTAYGYTF. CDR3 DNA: TGTGCCAGCAGCTTAGACGCGGGAACCGCCTATGGCTACACCTTC.

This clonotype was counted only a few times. The CDR3, as DNA: TGTGCCAGCAGCGTACAGGGGGGGAGTATCCAAACCGGGGAGCTGTTTTTT. This codes for CASSVQGGSIQTGELFF. The chain recombines TRBV9 with TRBJ2-2; TRBD1 or TRBD2 may be the D gene (7 bases each). The germline V gene encodes CDR1 SGDLS and CDR2 YYNGEE. The V and J ends lost 1 base and 5 bases respectively, with 18 bases between them. The CDR3 length is 17 residues.

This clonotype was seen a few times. The CDR3 loop is CASSYRVDEKLFF. The DNA of the CDR3 is TGCGCCAGCAGCTACAGGGTGGATGAAAAACTGTTTTTT. The chain couples TRBV5-1 to TRBJ1-4, with a tentative D call TRBD1 (6 bases). The CDR3 is made up of 13 amino acids. V lost 3 bases to trimming and J lost 6 bases, with 9 bases between them. CDR1 and CDR2 (germline): SGHRS, YFSETQ.

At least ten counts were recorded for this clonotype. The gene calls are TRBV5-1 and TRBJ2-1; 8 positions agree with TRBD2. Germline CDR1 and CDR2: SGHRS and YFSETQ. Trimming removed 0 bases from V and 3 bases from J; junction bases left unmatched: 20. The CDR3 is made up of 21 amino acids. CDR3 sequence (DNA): TGCGCCAGCAGCTTGGCCGGGGGCGTAGCGAAAGTAGCGGGAAACTACAATGAGCAGTTCTTC. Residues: CASSLAGGVAKVAGNYNEQFF.

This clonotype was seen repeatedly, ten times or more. The CDR3 bases are TGTGCCAGCAGTCTGATTACTGAGTACCAAGAGACCCAGTACTTC. It is translated as CASSLITEYQETQYF. This chain connects TRBV28 to TRBJ2-5; D is undetermined. The CDR3 extends over 15 amino acids. V was trimmed by 5 bases and J by 0 bases, leaving 13 bases between them. In germline, CDR1 is MDHEN, CDR2 SYDVKM.

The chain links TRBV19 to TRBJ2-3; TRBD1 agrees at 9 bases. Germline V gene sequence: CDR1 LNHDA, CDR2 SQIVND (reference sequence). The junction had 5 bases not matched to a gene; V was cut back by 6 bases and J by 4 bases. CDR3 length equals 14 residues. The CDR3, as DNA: TGTGCCAGTAGGACAGGGGGTGGCTCAGATACGCAGTATTTT. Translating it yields CASRTGGGSDTQYF.

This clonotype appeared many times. The CDR3 DNA reads as TGTGCCAGCAGTGTCTCTCAGGGGAGTACAGATACGCAGTATTTT. This codes for CASSVSQGSTDTQYF. The V and J genes are TRBV2 and TRBJ2-3; a possible D gene is TRBD1 (6 bases). Germline V gene lookup returns CDR1 SNHLY and CDR2 FYNNEI. With 4 bases removed from V and 3 bases from J, the gap between germline ends came to 14 bases. CDR3 length: 15 amino acids.

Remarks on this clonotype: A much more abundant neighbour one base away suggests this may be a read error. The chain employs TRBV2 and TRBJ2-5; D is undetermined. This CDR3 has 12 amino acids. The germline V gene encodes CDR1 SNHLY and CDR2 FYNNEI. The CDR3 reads CASIYLQEAQYF. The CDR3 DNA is TGTGCCAGCATTTATCTGCAAGAGGCCCAGTACTTC.

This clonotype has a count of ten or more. CDR3 protein: CASSLAVRLAGGQETQYF. The CDR3 DNA follows: TGTGCCAGCAGCTTAGCGGTACGACTAGCGGGAGGTCAAGAGACCCAGTACTTC. The chain combines TRBV7-9 with TRBJ2-5; 13 nucleotides agree with TRBD2. J was trimmed by 2 bases and V by 0 bases; bases with no gene match: 6. In germline, CDR1 is SEHNR, CDR2 FQNEAQ (reference sequence). This CDR3 has 18 amino acids.

The CDR3 nucleotides are TGCAGTGCTAGACCGCAGGGGATAGATACGCAGTATTTT. Its translation is CSARPQGIDTQYF. The V and J genes are TRBV20-1 and TRBJ2-3; possibly TRBD1 for D (6 bases). The length of the CDR3 is 13 residues. Trimming pared 2 bases from V and 5 bases from J, leaving 11 bases between. CDR1 and CDR2 from the germline V gene are DFQATT and SNEGSKA (reference sequence).

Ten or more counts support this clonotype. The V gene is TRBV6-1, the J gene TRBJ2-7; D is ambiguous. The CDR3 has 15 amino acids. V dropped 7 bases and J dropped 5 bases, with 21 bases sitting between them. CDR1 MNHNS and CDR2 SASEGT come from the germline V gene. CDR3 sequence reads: CASTTSWGVFDEQYF. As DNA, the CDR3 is TGTGCCAGCACCACCTCGTGGGGTGTGTTCGACGAGCAGTACTTC.

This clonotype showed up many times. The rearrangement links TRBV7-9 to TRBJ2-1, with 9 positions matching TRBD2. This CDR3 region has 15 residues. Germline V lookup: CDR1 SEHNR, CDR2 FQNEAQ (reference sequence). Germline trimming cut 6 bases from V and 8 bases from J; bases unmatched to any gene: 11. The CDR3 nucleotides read TGTGCCAGCAGTACTTCCGGGACTAGCCTCCATGAGCAGTTCTTC. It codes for CASSTSGTSLHEQFF.